This T cell receptor beta chain was sequenced for a study of blood T cell repertoires in COVID-19. Background on the study: Material from acute and convalescent COVID-19 was sourced from the United States, Italy and Spain. PBMCs, B-cell-depleted T cells, or T cells were the source of the cDNA or gDNA that made up the material.

TCRdb's table, derived via immunoSEQ multiplex PCR, lists solely in-frame clones and lacks some. Found here are some 350,000 clones, around four fifths of them singletons; the top ten hold just under 3%. The V gene end was trimmed by 2 bases and the J gene end by 9 bases; junction bases not matched to a gene: 7. Germline values: CDR1 LGHNA, CDR2 YNFKEQ. This CDR3 comprises 14 residues. The sequence was collected from a man under 40 with active or convalescent COVID-19. Sequenced: peripheral blood. This chain uses TRBV4-2 with TRBJ2-1; 7 nucleotides align to TRBD2. The CDR3 protein is CASSQRTRGSEQFF. The CDR3 bases are TGTGCCAGCAGCCAACGGACTAGAGGTAGTGAGCAGTTCTTC.